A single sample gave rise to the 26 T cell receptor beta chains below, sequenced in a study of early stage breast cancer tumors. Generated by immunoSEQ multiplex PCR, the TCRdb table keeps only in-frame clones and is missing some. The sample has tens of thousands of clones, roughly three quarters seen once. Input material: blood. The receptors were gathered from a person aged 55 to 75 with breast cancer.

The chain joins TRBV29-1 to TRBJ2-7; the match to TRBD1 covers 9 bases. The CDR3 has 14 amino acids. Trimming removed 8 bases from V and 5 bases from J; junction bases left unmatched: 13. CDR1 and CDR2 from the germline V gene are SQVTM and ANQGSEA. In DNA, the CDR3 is TGCAGCATAGCGACCGGGACAGGGAATGACGAGCAGTACTTC. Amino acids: CSIATGTGNDEQYF.

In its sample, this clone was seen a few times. CDR3 DNA: TGTGCCAGCAGCGCCCTAGCGGGGACCTCCTACGAGCAGTACTTC. It encodes CASSALAGTSYEQYF. The chain joins TRBV7-6 to TRBJ2-7; 9 bases fit TRBD2. V lost 5 bases and J lost 0; bases outside the gene matches: 5. The V gene's germline CDR1 is SGHVS and CDR2 FNYEAQ. The CDR3 totals 15 residues.

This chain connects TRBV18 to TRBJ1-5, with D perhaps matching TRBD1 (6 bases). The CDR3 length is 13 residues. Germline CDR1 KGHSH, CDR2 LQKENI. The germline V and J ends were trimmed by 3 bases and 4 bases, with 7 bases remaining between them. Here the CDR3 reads CASSPDRNQPQHF. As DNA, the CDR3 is TGTGCCAGCTCACCCGACAGGAATCAGCCCCAGCATTTT.

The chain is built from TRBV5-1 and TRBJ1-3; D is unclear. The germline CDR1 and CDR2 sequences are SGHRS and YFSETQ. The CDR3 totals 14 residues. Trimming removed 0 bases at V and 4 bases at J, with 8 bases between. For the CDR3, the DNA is TGCGCCAGCAGCTTGGGGCCACGCGGAAACACCATATATTTT. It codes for CASSLGPRGNTIYF.

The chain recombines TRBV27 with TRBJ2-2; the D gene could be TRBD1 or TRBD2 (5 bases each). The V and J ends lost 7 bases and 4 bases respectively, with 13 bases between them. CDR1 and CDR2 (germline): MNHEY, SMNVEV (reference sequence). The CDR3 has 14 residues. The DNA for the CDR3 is TGTGCCAGCACCCGGGACGGGCGCACCGGGGAGCTGTTTTTT. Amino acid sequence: CASTRDGRTGELFF.

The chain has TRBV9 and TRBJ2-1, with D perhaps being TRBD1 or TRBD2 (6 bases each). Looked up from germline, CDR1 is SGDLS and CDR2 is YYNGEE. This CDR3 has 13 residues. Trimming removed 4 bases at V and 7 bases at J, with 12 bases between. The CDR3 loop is CASSTSGANEQFF. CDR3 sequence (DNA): TGTGCCAGCAGCACCTCGGGGGCAAATGAGCAGTTCTTC.

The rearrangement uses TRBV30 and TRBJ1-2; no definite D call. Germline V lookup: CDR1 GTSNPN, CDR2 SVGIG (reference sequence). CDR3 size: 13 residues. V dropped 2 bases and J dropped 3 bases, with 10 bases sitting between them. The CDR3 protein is CAWSRPVDYGYTF. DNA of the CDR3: TGTGCCTGGAGTCGCCCGGTGGACTATGGCTACACCTTC.

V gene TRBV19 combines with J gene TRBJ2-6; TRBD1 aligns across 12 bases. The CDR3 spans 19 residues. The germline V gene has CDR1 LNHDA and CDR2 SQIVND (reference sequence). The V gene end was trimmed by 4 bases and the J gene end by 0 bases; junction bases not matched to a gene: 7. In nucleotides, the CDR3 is TGTGCCAGTAGTAGGAGGGGACAGGGGGCCCTCTCTGGGGCCAACGTCCTGACTTTC. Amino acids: CASSRRGQGALSGANVLTF.

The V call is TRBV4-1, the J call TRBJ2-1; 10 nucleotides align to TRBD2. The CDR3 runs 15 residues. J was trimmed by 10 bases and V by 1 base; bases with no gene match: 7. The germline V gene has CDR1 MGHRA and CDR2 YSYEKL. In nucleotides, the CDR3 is TGCGCCAGCAGCCAAGTTCTAGCGGGAGTCCTAGAGCAGTTCTTC. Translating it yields CASSQVLAGVLEQFF.

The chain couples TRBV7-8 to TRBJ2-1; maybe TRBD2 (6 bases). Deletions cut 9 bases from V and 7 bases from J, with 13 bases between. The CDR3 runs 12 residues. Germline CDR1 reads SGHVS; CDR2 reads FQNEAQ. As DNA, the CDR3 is TGTGCCAGTCGACTAGATCATAATGAGCAGTTCTTC. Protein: CASRLDHNEQFF.

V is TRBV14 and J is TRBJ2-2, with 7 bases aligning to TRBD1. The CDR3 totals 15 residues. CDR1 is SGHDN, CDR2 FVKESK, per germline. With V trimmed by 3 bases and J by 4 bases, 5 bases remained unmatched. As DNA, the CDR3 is TGTGCCAGCAGCCAGAACAGGGGCGGCACCGGGGAGCTGTTTTTT. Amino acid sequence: CASSQNRGGTGELFF.

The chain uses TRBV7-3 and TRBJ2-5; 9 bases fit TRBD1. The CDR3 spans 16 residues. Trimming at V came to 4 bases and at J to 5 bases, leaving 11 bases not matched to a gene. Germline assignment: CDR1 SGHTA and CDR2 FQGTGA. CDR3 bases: TGTGCCAGCAGCTCCGGGACAGGGCCCTTGGGGGAGACCCAGTACTTC. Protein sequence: CASSSGTGPLGETQYF.

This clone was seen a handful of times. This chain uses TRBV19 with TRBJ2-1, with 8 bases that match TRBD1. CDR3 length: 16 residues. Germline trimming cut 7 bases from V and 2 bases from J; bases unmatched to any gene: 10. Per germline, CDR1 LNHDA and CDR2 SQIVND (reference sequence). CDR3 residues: CASMGGNRGAYNEQFF. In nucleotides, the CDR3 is TGTGCCAGTATGGGGGGAAACAGGGGGGCCTACAATGAGCAGTTCTTC.

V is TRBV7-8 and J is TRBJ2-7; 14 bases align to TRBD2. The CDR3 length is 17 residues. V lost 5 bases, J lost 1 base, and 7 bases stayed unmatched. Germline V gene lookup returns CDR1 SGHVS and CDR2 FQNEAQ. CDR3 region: CASSPGLAGGPSYEQYF. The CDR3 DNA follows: TGTGCCAGCAGCCCCGGACTAGCGGGGGGCCCTTCCTACGAGCAGTACTTC. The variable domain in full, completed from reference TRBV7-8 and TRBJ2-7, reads GAGVSQSPRYKVAKRGQDVALRCDPISGHVSLFWYQQALGQGPEFLTYFQNEAQLDKSGLPSDRFFAERPEGSVSTLKIQRTQQEDSAVYLCASSPGLAGGPSYEQYFGPGTRLTVT.

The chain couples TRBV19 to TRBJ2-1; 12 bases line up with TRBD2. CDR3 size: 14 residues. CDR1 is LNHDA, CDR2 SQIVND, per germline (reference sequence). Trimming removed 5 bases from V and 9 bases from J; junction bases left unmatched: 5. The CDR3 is CASSATSGGGEQFF. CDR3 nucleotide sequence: TGTGCCAGTAGTGCGACTAGCGGGGGAGGTGAGCAGTTCTTC.

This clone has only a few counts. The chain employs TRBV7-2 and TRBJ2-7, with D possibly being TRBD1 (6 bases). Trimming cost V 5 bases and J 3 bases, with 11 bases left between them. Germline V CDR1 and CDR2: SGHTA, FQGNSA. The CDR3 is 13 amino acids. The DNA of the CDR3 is TGTGCCAGCAGCCCTGGACAGTACTACGAGCAGTACTTC. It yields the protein CASSPGQYYEQYF.

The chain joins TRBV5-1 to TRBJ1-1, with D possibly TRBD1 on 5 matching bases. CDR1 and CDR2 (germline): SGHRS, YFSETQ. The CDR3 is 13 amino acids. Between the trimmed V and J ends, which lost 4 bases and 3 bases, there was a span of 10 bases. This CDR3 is CASSPGGDTEAFF. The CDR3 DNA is TGCGCCAGCAGCCCGGGGGGGGACACTGAAGCTTTCTTT.

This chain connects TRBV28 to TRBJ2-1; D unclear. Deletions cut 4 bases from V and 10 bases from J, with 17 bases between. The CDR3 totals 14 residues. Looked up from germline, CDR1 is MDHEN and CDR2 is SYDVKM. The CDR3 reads CASSSAPVLTEQFF. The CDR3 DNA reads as TGTGCCAGCAGTTCTGCTCCGGTCCTCACGGAGCAGTTCTTC.

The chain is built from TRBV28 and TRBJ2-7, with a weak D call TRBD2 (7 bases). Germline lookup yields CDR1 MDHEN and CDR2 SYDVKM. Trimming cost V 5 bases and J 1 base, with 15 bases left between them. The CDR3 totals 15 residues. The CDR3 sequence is CASSTFGGASYEQYF. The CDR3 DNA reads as TGTGCCAGCAGTACATTTGGGGGGGCGTCCTACGAGCAGTACTTC. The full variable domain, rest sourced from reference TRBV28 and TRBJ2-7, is DVKVTQSSRYLVKRTGEKVFLECVQDMDHENMFWYRQDPGLGLRLIYFSYDVKMKEKGDIPEGYSVSREKKERFSLILESASTNQTSMYLCASSTFGGASYEQYFGPGTRLTVT.

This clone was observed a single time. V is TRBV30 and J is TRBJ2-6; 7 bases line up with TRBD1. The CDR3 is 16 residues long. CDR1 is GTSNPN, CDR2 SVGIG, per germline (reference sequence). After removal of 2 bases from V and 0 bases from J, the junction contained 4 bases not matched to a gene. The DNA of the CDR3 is TGTGCCTGGAGTCCGGGACAGAGCTCTGGGGCCAACGTCCTGACTTTC. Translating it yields CAWSPGQSSGANVLTF.

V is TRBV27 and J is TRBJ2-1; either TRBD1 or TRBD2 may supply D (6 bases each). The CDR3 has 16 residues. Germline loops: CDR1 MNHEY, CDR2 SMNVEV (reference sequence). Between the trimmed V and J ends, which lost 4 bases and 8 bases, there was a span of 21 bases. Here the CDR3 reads CASSSSGTPGGHEQFF. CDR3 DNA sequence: TGTGCCAGCAGTTCATCCGGGACCCCTGGGGGGCATGAGCAGTTCTTC.

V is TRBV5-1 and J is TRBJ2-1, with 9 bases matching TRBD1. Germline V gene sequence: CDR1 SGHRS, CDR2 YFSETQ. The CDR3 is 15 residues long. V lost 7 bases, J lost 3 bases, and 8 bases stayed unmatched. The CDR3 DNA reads TGCGCCAGCTCAGTCCGACAGGGGGACTACAATGAGCAGTTCTTC. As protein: CASSVRQGDYNEQFF.

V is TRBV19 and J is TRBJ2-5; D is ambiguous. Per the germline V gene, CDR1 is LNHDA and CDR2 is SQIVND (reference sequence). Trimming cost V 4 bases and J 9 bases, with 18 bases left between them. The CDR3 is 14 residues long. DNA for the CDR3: TGTGCCAGTAGTAGTTTGCGCGGAGCGCCGGCCCAGTACTTC. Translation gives CASSSLRGAPAQYF.

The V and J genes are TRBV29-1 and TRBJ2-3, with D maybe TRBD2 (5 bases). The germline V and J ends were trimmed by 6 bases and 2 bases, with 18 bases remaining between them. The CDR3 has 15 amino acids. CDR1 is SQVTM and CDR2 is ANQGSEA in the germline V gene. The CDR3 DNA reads TGCAGCGTAAAACTAGGTCGAGGGTACACAGATACGCAGTATTTT. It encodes CSVKLGRGYTDTQYF.

As DNA, the CDR3 is TGTGCCAGCAGTTGGGACAGGGGGACCGGGGAGCTGTTTTTT. Its protein is CASSWDRGTGELFF. V usage is TRBV6-5 and J usage is TRBJ2-2; 11 positions agree with TRBD1. Germline trimming cut 4 bases from V and 5 bases from J; bases unmatched to any gene: 0. CDR1 is MNHEY, CDR2 SVGAGI, per germline. This CDR3 region has 14 residues.

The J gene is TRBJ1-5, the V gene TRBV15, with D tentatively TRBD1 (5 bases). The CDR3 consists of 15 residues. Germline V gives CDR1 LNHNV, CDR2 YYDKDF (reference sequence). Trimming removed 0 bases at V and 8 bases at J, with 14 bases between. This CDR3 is CATSRDPQAGEPQHF. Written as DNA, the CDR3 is TGTGCCACCAGCAGAGATCCACAGGCAGGTGAGCCCCAGCATTTT.